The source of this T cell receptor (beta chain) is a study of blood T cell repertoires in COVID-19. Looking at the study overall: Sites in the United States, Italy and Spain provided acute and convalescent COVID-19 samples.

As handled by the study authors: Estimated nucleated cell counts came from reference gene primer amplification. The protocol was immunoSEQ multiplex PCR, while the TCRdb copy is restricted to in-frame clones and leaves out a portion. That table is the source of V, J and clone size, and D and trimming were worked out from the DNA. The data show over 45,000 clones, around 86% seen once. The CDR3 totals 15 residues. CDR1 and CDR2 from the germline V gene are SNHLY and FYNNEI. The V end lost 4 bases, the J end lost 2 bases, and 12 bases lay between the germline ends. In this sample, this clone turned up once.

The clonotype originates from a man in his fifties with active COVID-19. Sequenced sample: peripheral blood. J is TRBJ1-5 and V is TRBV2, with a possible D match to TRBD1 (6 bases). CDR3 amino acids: CASSVGGAGNQPQHF. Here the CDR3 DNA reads TGTGCCAGCAGTGTGGGGGGGGCGGGCAATCAGCCCCAGCATTTT.